This entry lists 10 T cell receptor beta chains sequenced from one sample in a study of PD-1 blockade in classical Hodgkin lymphoma. The method was immunoSEQ multiplex PCR; TCRdb's version includes in-frame clones alone and lacks a portion of them. The sample has fewer than 65,000 clones; roughly nine tenths are singletons. Brentuximab vedotin exposure varied among the patients, all of whom had relapsed after autologous stem cell transplantation. This sample comprised peripheral blood mononuclear cells (PBMCs), obtained at baseline. These receptors were collected from a human donor with classical Hodgkin lymphoma.

V is TRBV6-5 and J is TRBJ2-1; 9 bases align to TRBD2. CDR3 length: 15 amino acids. The V gene's germline CDR1 is MNHEY and CDR2 SVGAGI. The ends lost 9 bases at V and 4 bases at J; junction bases unmatched: 10. CDR3 sequence (DNA): TGTGCCAGTACAATTAGCGGGGGATTGTACAATGAGCAGTTCTTC. It specifies CASTISGGLYNEQFF.

The rearrangement links TRBV28 to TRBJ2-1; tentative D call: TRBD2 (6 bases). CDR3 length: 13 amino acids. The V end was cut by 4 bases, the J end by 9 bases, with 13 bases between. CDR1 MDHEN and CDR2 SYDVKM come from the germline V gene. In DNA, the CDR3 is TGTGCCAGCAGTTGGCGGGGCCTTCGTGAGCAGTTCTTC. It yields the protein CASSWRGLREQFF.

Written as DNA, the CDR3 is TGTGCCCAAACTTCTTCCCAGGGACTCAGGACTGAAGCTTTCTTT. Translated, it gives CAQTSSQGLRTEAFF. This chain uses TRBV2 with TRBJ1-1; TRBD1 is a possible D gene (5 bases). The CDR3 consists of 15 residues. In germline, CDR1 is SNHLY, CDR2 FYNNEI. V was cut by 11 bases and J by 5 bases, with 24 bases left in between.

A single count supports this clone. In nucleotides, the CDR3 is TGCAGTGCAGGCAGACACGAGCAGTACTTC. Translating it yields CSAGRHEQYF. The gene calls are TRBV20-1 and TRBJ2-7; D uncertain. With 6 bases removed from V and 5 bases from J, the gap between germline ends came to 8 bases. Looked up from germline, CDR1 is DFQATT and CDR2 is SNEGSKA (reference sequence). The CDR3 has 10 residues.

The J gene is TRBJ1-2, the V gene TRBV12-5, with TRBD1 identical over 9 bases. Trimming took 7 bases from V and 2 from J; bases not matched to a gene: 17. Germline V gene lookup returns CDR1 LGHNT and CDR2 FRNRAP. The CDR3 extends over 18 amino acids. This CDR3 is CASASIRGGQGRNYGYTF. CDR3 nucleotides: TGTGCTAGTGCCTCCATTCGGGGGGGACAGGGAAGGAACTATGGCTACACCTTC.

This rearrangement joins TRBV11-2 to TRBJ1-1; 11 positions match TRBD1. The CDR3 covers 16 residues. Germline V gene data show CDR1 as SGHAT and CDR2 as FQNNGV. Trimming took 5 bases from V and 7 from J; bases not matched to a gene: 12. The CDR3 loop is CASSRTSGQGGVEAFF. The CDR3 coding sequence is TGTGCCAGCAGCCGTACCTCGGGACAGGGGGGAGTTGAAGCTTTCTTT.

The V gene is TRBV13, the J gene TRBJ1-1; the D is unclear. CDR1 and CDR2 (germline): PRHDT, FYEKMQ (reference sequence). The CDR3 covers 13 residues. Trimming removed 2 bases from V and 2 bases from J, with 6 bases in between. CDR3 region: CASSLRLNTEAFF. CDR3 DNA sequence: TGTGCCAGCAGCTTAAGGCTTAACACTGAAGCTTTCTTT. Looking up the rest from reference TRBV13 and TRBJ1-1 gives the full variable domain: AAGVIQSPRHLIKEKRETATLKCYPIPRHDTVYWYQQGPGQDPQFLISFYEKMQSDKGSIPDRFSAQQFSDYHSELNMSSLELGDSALYFCASSLRLNTEAFFGQGTRLTVV.

CDR3 DNA sequence: TGTGCCTGGAGTAAAGGGGAGGGGGGGACAGATACGCAGTATTTT. Translated: CAWSKGEGGTDTQYF. V usage is TRBV30 and J usage is TRBJ2-3; a possible D gene is TRBD2 (7 bases). Deletions cut 2 bases from V and 3 bases from J, with 15 bases between. CDR3 size: 15 residues. Germline V lookup: CDR1 GTSNPN, CDR2 SVGIG (reference sequence). Filled out from reference TRBV30 and TRBJ2-3, the complete variable domain reads SQTIHQWPATLVQPVGSPLSLECTVEGTSNPNLYWYRQAAGRGLQLLFYSVGIGQISSEVPQNLSASRPQDRQFILSSKKLLLSDSGFYLCAWSKGEGGTDTQYFGPGTRLTVL.

J is TRBJ1-1 and V is TRBV7-8, with D unclear. The CDR3 is 11 amino acids. Germline V gene lookup returns CDR1 SGHVS and CDR2 FQNEAQ. Trimming took 5 bases from V and 7 from J, leaving 8 bases between them. The CDR3 spells CASSPTIEAFF. Written as DNA, the CDR3 is TGTGCCAGCAGCCCAACGATTGAAGCTTTCTTT.

V and J are TRBV2 and TRBJ2-5; tentatively, D is TRBD1 or TRBD2 (5 bases each). The end of the DNA aligns better with TRBJ2-7, so the J call may be wrong. The germline V gene encodes CDR1 SNHLY and CDR2 FYNNEI. The CDR3 length is 13 residues. CDR3 nucleotide sequence: TGTGCCAGCAGTAGGACTGGGGGCTACGAGCAGTACTTC. Residues: CASSRTGGYEQYF.